The 28 T cell receptor beta chains below all came from one sample that was sequenced in a study of blood T cell repertoires in COVID-19. Method: immunoSEQ multiplex PCR; TCRdb's copy keeps in-frame clones and lacks some. The sample lists over 120,000 clones; about 87% were seen once. The sample taken for sequencing was peripheral blood. The source of these receptors is a human donor in a cohort sampled during active COVID-19.

This clone came up a few times. The chain combines TRBV10-3 with TRBJ2-3; no reliable D call. CDR1 ENHRY and CDR2 SYGVKD come from the germline V gene. The length of the CDR3 is 14 residues. V was trimmed by 3 bases and J by 0 bases, leaving 7 bases between them. The CDR3 coding sequence is TGTGCCATCAGTGACTCGGAGAGCACAGATACGCAGTATTTT. Translating it yields CAISDSESTDTQYF.

The chain recombines TRBV6-2 or TRBV6-3 with TRBJ1-2; 9 bases fit TRBD1. Trimming cost V 6 bases and J 4 bases; bases outside gene matches: 24. Germline loops: CDR1 MNHEY, CDR2 SVGEGT. The CDR3 has 20 amino acids. The CDR3 DNA reads as TGTGCCAGCAGGCCTGTACCTTTAACCGGCCTAGGACAGGGGCGCTATGGCTACACCTTC. This translates into CASRPVPLTGLGQGRYGYTF.

The V call is TRBV6-5, the J call TRBJ1-1, with 11 nucleotides matching TRBD1. The CDR3 is 15 amino acids. The ends lost 6 bases at V and 2 bases at J; junction bases unmatched: 5. CDR1 is MNHEY, CDR2 SVGAGI, per germline. CDR3 DNA sequence: TGTGCCAGCAGGGACAGGGGGCAAAGTAACACTGAAGCTTTCTTT. This sequence encodes CASRDRGQSNTEAFF.

This clone has only one observation. The gene calls are TRBV7-2 and TRBJ2-7, with D uncertain. This CDR3 spans 15 amino acids. CDR1 is SGHTA, CDR2 FQGNSA, per germline. The ends were cut back, 2 bases at V and 3 bases at J, with 14 bases in the middle. CDR3 nucleotide sequence: TGTGCCAGCAGCTTAAAGGTTGTCGGCGGCTACGAGCAGTACTTC. It specifies CASSLKVVGGYEQYF.

This rearrangement joins TRBV30 to TRBJ1-4, with 10 bases identical to TRBD1. Germline lookup yields CDR1 GTSNPN and CDR2 SVGIG (reference sequence). J lost 11 bases, V lost 2 bases, and 8 bases had no gene match. The CDR3 length is 14 residues. CDR3 region: CAWSTGTGEGKLFF. In nucleotides, the CDR3 is TGTGCCTGGAGTACCGGGACAGGGGAGGGGAAACTGTTTTTT.

The chain carries TRBV27 and TRBJ1-2; D ambiguous. CDR3 size: 14 residues. CDR1 is MNHEY and CDR2 is SMNVEV in the germline V gene (reference sequence). V was trimmed by 0 bases and J by 8 bases, leaving 13 bases between them. The CDR3 sequence: CASSLSVSSAGYTF. CDR3 coding DNA: TGTGCCAGCAGTTTATCAGTTTCGAGTGCGGGCTACACCTTC.

This rearrangement joins TRBV30 to TRBJ1-2; D may be TRBD1 (6 bases). There are 17 residues in the CDR3. V was shortened by 2 bases and J by 4 bases, with 23 bases between the two germline ends. Germline CDR1 reads GTSNPN; CDR2 reads SVGIG (reference sequence). The CDR3 DNA is TGTGCCTGGAGTCAATATTTGGGGACACCGGTTGGCTATGGCTACACCTTC. Amino acids: CAWSQYLGTPVGYGYTF.

In this sample, this clone turned up once. This chain connects TRBV5-4 to TRBJ2-3; TRBD1 aligns across 8 bases. CDR1 is SGHNT and CDR2 is YYREEE in the germline V gene (reference sequence). V shed 4 bases, J shed 1 base, and the junction held 11 bases outside the gene matches. The CDR3 has 17 residues. The CDR3: CASSPDPGGRRTDTQYF. CDR3 sequence (DNA): TGTGCCAGCAGCCCCGATCCAGGGGGCCGGCGCACAGATACGCAGTATTTT.

V and J are TRBV6-2 or TRBV6-3 and TRBJ2-3; 14 bases are shared with TRBD2. V dropped 4 bases and J dropped 3; count of bases not matched to a gene: 6. Germline V gives CDR1 MNHEY, CDR2 SVGEGT. The CDR3 has 17 residues. The DNA for the CDR3 is TGTGCCAGCAGTTCCGGGACTAGCGGGAGAGGAACAGATACGCAGTATTTT. It yields the protein CASSSGTSGRGTDTQYF.

The chain has TRBV24-1 and TRBJ2-2, with D possibly TRBD1 on 6 matching bases. Trimming left V 4 bases short and J 5 bases short, with 13 bases between. This CDR3 is 15 amino acids long. CDR1 is KGHDR, CDR2 SFDVKD, per germline. CDR3 sequence (DNA): TGTGCCACCAGTGACTCCGGGACACGGACCGGGGAGCTGTTTTTT. Translation: CATSDSGTRTGELFF.

This clone was detected a few times. The V call is TRBV28, the J call TRBJ2-1; weak D call: TRBD1 (7 bases). The V gene's germline CDR1 is MDHEN and CDR2 SYDVKM. The V end lost 2 bases, the J end lost 15 bases, and 14 bases lay between the germline ends. The CDR3 sequence is 12 residues long. The CDR3 DNA follows: TGTGCCAGCAGTTTAAGGGGCCAGGGGGGGTTCTTC. The encoded protein is CASSLRGQGGFF.

The rearrangement joins TRBV4-3 to TRBJ2-1, with D possibly TRBD1 on 5 matching bases. Deletions cut 0 bases from V and 3 bases from J, with 15 bases between. This CDR3 is 17 amino acids long. The germline CDR1 and CDR2 sequences are LGHNA and YSLEER. The CDR3 is CASSQDRTPSSYNEQFF. CDR3 sequence (DNA): TGCGCCAGCAGCCAAGATCGGACACCCTCAAGCTACAATGAGCAGTTCTTC.

V is TRBV6-1 and J is TRBJ1-2, with TRBD1 matching 10 bases. Germline V gene data show CDR1 as MNHNS and CDR2 as SASEGT. Germline trimming cut 3 bases from V and 10 bases from J; bases unmatched to any gene: 5. This CDR3 has 13 amino acids. This chain's CDR3 is CASSDMDRGAYTF. CDR3 in DNA: TGTGCCAGCAGTGATATGGACAGGGGGGCCTACACCTTC.

This chain connects TRBV6-5 to TRBJ1-2; 9 bases align to TRBD1. Germline values: CDR1 MNHEY, CDR2 SVGAGI. The CDR3 extends over 10 amino acids. Trimming removed 10 bases from V and 8 bases from J; junction bases left unmatched: 2. The CDR3 DNA reads TGTGCCAACGACAGGGGGGGCTACACCTTC. It translates to CANDRGGYTF.

The J gene is TRBJ1-1, the V gene TRBV12-3 or TRBV12-4; D is unresolved. Trimming shortened V by 7 bases and J by 7 bases, and 13 bases separated the two germline ends. The CDR3 covers 12 residues. This CDR3 is CASTQATREAFF. CDR3 sequence (DNA): TGTGCCAGCACCCAGGCCACGCGTGAAGCTTTCTTT.

The rearrangement uses TRBV29-1 and TRBJ2-3; 7 nucleotides align to TRBD1. V gave up 4 bases and J gave up 1 base; unmatched junction bases: 8. This CDR3 region has 15 residues. In germline, CDR1 is SQVTM, CDR2 ANQGSEA. CDR3 region: CSVGGAQGGTDTQYF. DNA for the CDR3: TGCAGCGTTGGGGGAGCGCAGGGGGGCACAGATACGCAGTATTTT.

The chain joins TRBV12-3 or TRBV12-4 to TRBJ1-2; no definite D call. V was shortened by 3 bases and J by 6 bases, with 8 bases between the two germline ends. The CDR3 spans 12 residues. The CDR3 DNA is TGTGCCAGCAGTTTTTCTCGAGATGGCTACACCTTC. Amino acids: CASSFSRDGYTF.

This clone was found once. This chain links TRBV3-1 (or the pseudogene TRBV3-2) with TRBJ1-2, with a weak D call TRBD1 (5 bases). This CDR3 is built from 14 residues. Germline V lookup: CDR1 LGHDT, CDR2 YNNKEL (reference sequence). Trimming cost V 3 bases and J 7 bases, with 15 bases left between them. The CDR3 DNA follows: TGTGCCAGCAGCCATAGGTCAGGGTCGAGTGGCTACACCTTC. It translates to CASSHRSGSSGYTF.

DNA for the CDR3: TGTGCCAGCAGCCAACGGGGGAAAAACATTCAGTACTTC. Translated, it gives CASSQRGKNIQYF. The V and J genes are TRBV3-1 (or the pseudogene TRBV3-2) and TRBJ2-4, with D perhaps matching TRBD2 (6 bases). V was cut by 2 bases and J by 4 bases, with 6 bases left in between. The length of the CDR3 is 13 residues. Germline CDR1 LGHDT, CDR2 YNNKEL (reference sequence).

The chain combines TRBV5-6 with TRBJ1-2; 8 bases fit TRBD1. V lost 6 bases and J lost 7; bases outside the gene matches: 14. In germline, CDR1 is SGHDT, CDR2 YYEEEE. CDR3 length: 15 amino acids. The CDR3 nucleotides are TGTGCCAGCAAGGTCTCCGGGACAGGCTCCCGTGGCTACACCTTC. This encodes CASKVSGTGSRGYTF. Full variable domain (remainder filled in from reference TRBV5-6 and TRBJ1-2): DAGVTQSPTHLIKTRGQQVTLRCSPKSGHDTVSWYQQALGQGPQFIFQYYEEEERQRGNFPDRFSGHQFPNYSSELNVNALLLGDSALYLCASKVSGTGSRGYTFGSGTRLTVV.

The CDR3 DNA reads as TGTGCCAGCAGACCCCGGGGAGGGTCTCATGAAAAACTGTTTTTT. Protein sequence: CASRPRGGSHEKLFF. This rearrangement joins TRBV28 to TRBJ1-4; D is uncertain. Germline V gene lookup returns CDR1 MDHEN and CDR2 SYDVKM. The ends were cut back, 6 bases at V and 6 bases at J, with 17 bases in the middle. CDR3 length: 15 amino acids. Complete variable domain (other parts from reference TRBV28 and TRBJ1-4): DVKVTQSSRYLVKRTGEKVFLECVQDMDHENMFWYRQDPGLGLRLIYFSYDVKMKEKGDIPEGYSVSREKKERFSLILESASTNQTSMYLCASRPRGGSHEKLFFGSGTQLSVL.

This clone has a handful of counts. The chain carries TRBV5-6 and TRBJ1-6; 9 bases align to TRBD1. CDR1 and CDR2 from the germline V gene are SGHDT and YYEEEE. The CDR3 is made up of 16 amino acids. V trimming: 2 bases; J trimming: 5 bases; junction bases outside the gene matches: 5. CDR3 nucleotide sequence: TGTGCCAGCAGCTTTTTAGGACAGGGGAATAATTCACCCCTCCACTTT. Translated: CASSFLGQGNNSPLHF.

The sample holds one count of this clone. This sequence joins TRBV2 and TRBJ2-1; TRBD1 might be the D (5 bases). There are 15 residues in the CDR3. Germline loops: CDR1 SNHLY, CDR2 FYNNEI. Trimming pared 4 bases from V and 7 bases from J, leaving 17 bases between. CDR3 coding DNA: TGTGCCAGCAGTGTATGGCAGGGAAGTTCGAATGAGCAGTTCTTC. It encodes CASSVWQGSSNEQFF.

The table lists this clone with a few counts. The chain couples TRBV19 to TRBJ2-2; 9 bases agree with TRBD2. J gave up 8 bases and V 6 bases, and 7 bases lay outside the gene matches. The CDR3 is made up of 14 amino acids. Germline V gene lookup returns CDR1 LNHDA and CDR2 SQIVND (reference sequence). CDR3: CASRTGTSLGELFF. In DNA, the CDR3 is TGTGCCAGTAGAACCGGGACTAGCTTGGGGGAGCTGTTTTTT.

In DNA form, the CDR3 reads TGTGCCAGCAGGGAAGCAGCGGGATCCCCCTACGAGCAGTACGTC. Its protein product is CASREAAGSPYEQYV. The chain has TRBV11-2 and TRBJ2-7; TRBD2 agrees at 7 bases. The J segment lost 2 bases and the V segment lost 6 bases, leaving 10 bases of the junction unmatched. Germline CDR1 is SGHAT and CDR2 is FQNNGV. This CDR3 spans 15 amino acids.

The chain links TRBV7-8 to TRBJ1-2; D may be TRBD1 (5 bases). This CDR3 contains 16 residues. Trimming stripped 1 base from V and 6 bases from J, with 18 bases between. The germline V gene encodes CDR1 SGHVS and CDR2 FQNEAQ. CDR3 loop: CASSLDPGGGWDGYTF. CDR3 sequence (DNA): TGTGCCAGCAGCTTAGACCCCGGGGGAGGGTGGGATGGCTACACCTTC.

V usage is TRBV15 and J usage is TRBJ1-6; D call uncertain. Trimming removed 11 bases at V and 3 bases at J, with 11 bases between. This CDR3 contains 13 residues. The germline gives CDR1 LNHNV, CDR2 YYDKDF (reference sequence). The CDR3, as DNA: TGTGCCGCAACTACGGACTATAATTCACCCCTCCACTTT. Residues: CAATTDYNSPLHF.

This clone has just a few counts. V is TRBV3-1 (or the pseudogene TRBV3-2) and J is TRBJ2-1; TRBD2 matches at 14 bases. V lost 1 base, J lost 14 bases, and 13 bases stayed unmatched. Germline loops: CDR1 LGHDT, CDR2 YNNKEL (reference sequence). The CDR3 covers 17 residues. The CDR3 DNA sequence: TGTGCCAGCAGCCAAGTCGCTACGACTAGCGGGAGGGCCCCCAAGTTCTTC. Protein: CASSQVATTSGRAPKFF.